This entry lists 5 T cell receptor beta chains sequenced from one sample in a study of T cell clonotyping in hematopoietic cell transplantation. The table came from immunoSEQ multiplex PCR; TCRdb's copy has only in-frame clones and leaves some out. The sample consists of nearly 5,500 clones, approximately 80% of them appearing once. The sample consisted of peripheral blood mononuclear cells, taken 30 days after allogeneic stem cell transplant. These receptors came from a male patient between 60 and 69 years old who had an allogeneic stem cell transplant from an unrelated donor, so the T cells may come from the graft donor. Some clones in this sample may be carry-over from other donors' samples.

The CDR3: CASSQGGASGRAYYNEQFF. CDR3 in DNA: TGCGCCAGCAGCCAAGGCGGGGCTAGCGGGAGGGCCTACTACAATGAGCAGTTCTTC. This rearrangement joins TRBV4-1 to TRBJ2-1; 12 nucleotides align to TRBD2. Unmatched junction bases numbered 10, after V lost 1 base and J lost 3 bases. Looked up from germline, CDR1 is MGHRA and CDR2 is YSYEKL. This CDR3 is 19 amino acids long.

This clone has only a few counts. The CDR3 protein is CASSLSRGVVNTIYF. DNA of the CDR3: TGTGCCAGCAGTCTCTCCAGGGGGGTGGTAAACACCATATATTTT. The genes are TRBV25-1 and TRBJ1-3; 7 bases match TRBD1. CDR3 length equals 15 residues. V dropped 5 bases and J dropped 6; count of bases not matched to a gene: 10. Germline loops: CDR1 MGHDK, CDR2 SYGVNS.

In nucleotides, the CDR3 is TGTGCCAGCAGGCAGGGGCCCAGCTCTGGAAACACCATATATTTT. Amino acids: CASRQGPSSGNTIYF. The gene calls are TRBV6-7 and TRBJ1-3; D might be TRBD1 (6 bases). TRBV6-7 is an ORF, and what it does is uncertain. CDR3 size: 15 residues. V was pared by 6 bases and J by 0 bases, with 12 bases between.

This chain joins TRBV6-5 and TRBJ1-4; tentative D call: TRBD1 (6 bases). The germline CDR1 and CDR2 sequences are MNHEY and SVGAGI. Trimming cost V 4 bases and J 8 bases, with 17 bases left between them. This CDR3 is 15 amino acids long. The CDR3 reads CASSSQGTTTEKLFF. The CDR3 region has the DNA TGTGCCAGCAGTTCCCAAGGGACAACTACGGAAAAACTGTTTTTT.

This clone was detected a few times. Additional DNA sequences in this sample encode the identical CDR3. J is TRBJ1-1 and V is TRBV6-5; D not certain. This CDR3 has 12 residues. Germline CDR1 reads MNHEY; CDR2 reads SVGAGI. The V end lost 2 bases, the J end lost 4 bases, and 5 bases lay between the germline ends. As DNA, the CDR3 is TGTGCCAGCAGTTACGGGAGCACTGAAGCTTTCTTT. Protein product: CASSYGSTEAFF.